The rows below give T cell receptor beta chains drawn from one sample of a study of CD8 T cells in ankylosing spondylitis. TCRdb fed the 5' RACE reads into MiXCR, producing one record per CDR3 protein. Of about 840,000 distinct CDR3 sequences listed, about an eighth are singletons. The sample comprised blood, either unsorted or a sorted T cell fraction (not recorded which). The receptors come from a male donor with ankylosing spondylitis. CDR3s include the opening cysteine and the closing phenylalanine or tryptophan. Each record gives: V gene, clone size, J gene, D gene, CDR3 protein, CDR3 DNA. A D gene is named only where the DNA matches it firmly. Only part of the rows carry a size: once, few, many, or a class if the clone is expanded.

TRBV20-1	few	TRBJ2-5	NA	CSASNRERETQYF	TGCAGTGCTAGCAACAGGGAGAGGGAGACCCAGTACTTC
TRBV18	NA	TRBJ1-1	NA	CASSPGSTWGNTEAFF	TGTGCCAGCTCACCTGGGTCAACCTGGGGGAACACTGAAGCTTTCTTT
TRBV5-1	NA	TRBJ2-3	NA	CASSTQTTDTQYF	TGCGCCAGCAGCACCCAGACCACAGATACGCAGTATTTT
TRBV11-3	NA	TRBJ1-6	TRBD1	CASSSGQGNNSPLHF	TGTGCCAGCAGTTCGGGACAGGGGAATAATTCACCCCTCCACTTT
TRBV4-1	NA	TRBJ2-7	NA	CASSQSGGEQYF	TGCGCCAGCAGCCAAAGTGGGGGGGAGCAGTACTTC
TRBV11-1	many	TRBJ2-2	NA	CASSSQGRRPGELFF	TGTGCCAGCAGCTCTCAGGGGAGAAGACCCGGGGAGCTGTTTTTT
TRBV6-1	few	TRBJ2-7	NA	CASRVTPYASYEQYF	TGTGCCAGCAGAGTTACGCCTTACGCCTCCTACGAGCAGTACTTC
TRBV5-1	few	TRBJ1-1	NA	CASRAVMNTEAFF	TGCGCCAGCAGGGCAGTCATGAACACTGAAGCTTTCTTT
TRBV10-3	NA	TRBJ2-1	TRBD2	CATRGGGDAGTYNEQFF	TGTGCCACCCGCGGTGGGGGGGACGCCGGGACCTACAATGAGCAGTTCTTC
TRBV4-3	NA	TRBJ1-5	NA	CASSQEWHDYSNQPQHF	TGCGCCAGCAGCCAAGAGTGGCACGATTATAGCAATCAGCCCCAGCATTTT
TRBV6-1	NA	TRBJ1-5	NA	CASSTRVYSNQPQHF	TGTGCCAGCAGTACCAGAGTCTATAGCAATCAGCCCCAGCATTTT
TRBV4-2	many	TRBJ2-1	TRBD2	CASSQPGLAIEQFF	TGTGCCAGCAGCCAACCGGGACTAGCAATTGAGCAGTTCTTC
TRBV9	NA	TRBJ2-1	TRBD2	CASSLRGLAGRNEQFF	TGTGCCAGCAGCCTAAGGGGACTAGCGGGACGCAATGAGCAGTTCTTC
TRBV6-2/TRBV6-3	NA	TRBJ2-4	NA	CASSASDSRGGNIQYF	TGTGCCAGCAGTGCTAGCGACTCGCGGGGAGGAAACATTCAGTACTTC
TRBV7-8	NA	TRBJ1-2	TRBD1	CASSHNFPGGRGYTF	TGTGCCAGCAGCCACAATTTTCCAGGGGGCCGCGGCTACACCTTC
TRBV20-1	NA	TRBJ1-2	TRBD1	CSARDSPGGYGYTF	TGCAGTGCTAGAGATTCTCCAGGGGGCTATGGCTACACCTTC
TRBV20-1	NA	TRBJ2-5	NA	CSASVEETQYF	TGCAGTGCTAGCGTAGAAGAGACCCAGTACTTC
TRBV7-9	many	TRBJ2-1	TRBD2	CASSLGSSGGYNEQFF	TGTGCCAGCAGCTTAGGGAGTAGCGGGGGATACAATGAGCAGTTCTTC
TRBV7-2	few	TRBJ2-1	NA	CASSLAYSNEQFF	TGTGCCAGCAGCTTAGCGTACTCCAATGAGCAGTTCTTC
TRBV7-9	few	TRBJ1-2	TRBD1	CASSIGRDSNYGYTF	TGTGCCAGCAGCATAGGCCGGGACAGTAACTATGGCTACACCTTC
TRBV24-1	once	TRBJ1-2	NA	CATSRDGTYGYTF	TGTGCCACCAGCAGGGACGGTACCTATGGCTACACCTTC
TRBV18	few	TRBJ1-5	NA	CASSPAGLGGQPQHF	TGTGCCAGCTCACCGGCCGGCCTCGGTGGGCAGCCCCAGCATTTT
TRBV5-1	few	TRBJ1-4	NA	CASSLFPTDEKLFF	TGCGCCAGCAGCTTGTTTCCCACGGATGAAAAACTGTTTTTT
TRBV20-1	many	TRBJ2-3	NA	CSAPRVRLDTQYF	TGCAGTGCCCCGCGGGTGCGTCTAGATACGCAGTATTTT
TRBV4-2	few	TRBJ2-7	NA	CASTARDPADEQYF	TGTGCCAGCACCGCCCGGGACCCGGCGGACGAGCAGTACTTC
TRBV20-1	many	TRBJ1-5	NA	CSARGRGNQPQHF	TGCAGTGCTAGAGGCAGGGGCAATCAGCCCCAGCATTTT
TRBV20-1	NA	TRBJ1-2	NA	CSASDGGSDYTF	TGCAGTGCTAGTGACGGGGGTTCAGACTACACCTTC
TRBV12-3/TRBV12-4	many	TRBJ2-7	NA	CASRSDGYGQYF	TGTGCCAGCAGATCGGACGGGTATGGGCAGTACTTC
TRBV7-2	NA	TRBJ2-7	NA	CASSFVRGSAEQYF	TGTGCCAGCAGCTTCGTCAGGGGATCTGCGGAGCAGTACTTC
TRBV6-1	few	TRBJ2-7	NA	CASSETGYEQYF	TGTGCCAGCAGTGAAACGGGGTACGAGCAGTACTTC
TRBV6-2/TRBV6-3	NA	TRBJ2-7	TRBD2	CASSRLAGVGMEPRSYEQYF	TGTGCCAGCAGCCGACTAGCGGGAGTAGGTATGGAACCCAGATCCTACGAGCAGTACTTC
TRBV20-1	many	TRBJ2-3	NA	CSARRWVTDTQYF	TGCAGTGCTCGGCGGTGGGTAACAGATACGCAGTATTTT
TRBV5-1	NA	TRBJ2-3	NA	CASSLGHRFTDTQYF	TGCGCCAGCAGCTTGGGACATCGCTTCACAGATACGCAGTATTTT
TRBV9	many	TRBJ2-2	NA	CASSQAEGRRELFF	TGTGCCAGCAGCCAAGCAGAGGGGCGCAGGGAGCTGTTTTTT
TRBV6-2/TRBV6-3	NA	TRBJ1-2	NA	CASSYSNRPGIYGYTF	TGTGCCAGCAGTTACTCGAATCGTCCAGGGATATATGGCTACACCTTC
TRBV28	many	TRBJ2-1	NA	CASSQTVLSYNEQFF	TGTGCCAGCAGTCAGACAGTGCTCTCCTACAATGAGCAGTTCTTC
TRBV20-1	NA	TRBJ1-6	NA	CSARRTANSPLHF	TGCAGTGCACGACGGACCGCTAATTCACCCCTCCACTTT
TRBV6-1	few	TRBJ1-4	TRBD1	CASSPRRDPQGGNEKLFF	TGTGCCAGCAGTCCACGGCGGGATCCACAGGGGGGTAATGAAAAACTGTTTTTT
TRBV20-1	NA	TRBJ2-1	TRBD2	CSARQRELTYNEQFF	TGCAGTGCTCGTCAGCGGGAATTAACCTACAATGAGCAGTTCTTC
TRBV4-3	NA	TRBJ2-5	NA	CASSLGPIQETQYF	TGCGCCAGCAGCCTCGGACCAATTCAAGAGACCCAGTACTTC
TRBV20-1	few	TRBJ2-7	TRBD1	CSAREGTGRNEQYF	TGCAGTGCTAGAGAAGGGACAGGGAGAAACGAGCAGTACTTC
TRBV29-1	many	TRBJ1-1	NA	CSVYRDLNTEAFF	TGCAGCGTATACCGGGACTTGAACACTGAAGCTTTCTTT
TRBV5-1	NA	TRBJ2-7	TRBD1	CASSDGTGGLSEQYF	TGCGCCAGCAGCGACGGGACAGGGGGCTTGTCCGAGCAGTACTTC
TRBV9	few	TRBJ1-6	TRBD1	CASSGAGQVSSPLHF	TGTGCCAGCAGCGGGGCGGGACAGGTGTCTTCACCCCTCCACTTT
TRBV7-2	NA	TRBJ1-3	NA	CASSSPGSLSGNTIYF	TGTGCCAGCAGCTCTCCGGGGTCTCTCTCTGGAAACACCATATATTTT
TRBV29-1	many	TRBJ1-1	NA	CSVDRGRYTEAFF	TGCAGCGTTGATCGAGGCAGATACACTGAAGCTTTCTTT